The T cell receptor beta chain under discussion was sequenced for a study of metastatic and nonmetastatic thyroid tumors. In the study overall: It was across blood and tumor or nodule tissue from malignant and benign thyroid patients that repertoires were compared.

Study-wide results and caveats: The study reportedly found significantly higher TCR beta diversity in malignant thyroid tumors than benign nodules, in blood and tumor.

This CDR3 is built from 11 residues. Germline CDR1 reads SGHAT; CDR2 reads FQNNGV. Trimming cost V 1 base and J 6 bases, with 3 bases left between them. This clone has ten or more counts. Its target is unknown. Methods used by the authors: Clinicopathological groups of papillary thyroid cancer showed CDR3 differences that were used to build a distant-metastasis classifier. Using MiXCR, TCRdb reanalyzed the PCR reads. The V and J calls follow TCRdb's processing rather than the paper's. In the table there are 35,000 to 55,000 clones, approximately 26% of which are singletons. Nobody among the patients had been given any treatment before thyroid surgery.

The specimen sequenced was blood. This TCR came from a male donor with papillary thyroid cancer or a benign thyroid nodule (not recorded which). Some clones in this sample may be carry-over from other donors' samples. The V and J genes are TRBV11-2 and TRBJ1-2; unclear D gene. The CDR3 region is CASSLGDGYTF. For the CDR3, the DNA is TGTGCCAGCAGCTTAGGAGATGGCTACACCTTC.